This TCR beta chain is from a study of cytomegalovirus exposure and HLA in healthy donors. Study-wide results and limits: TCR beta sequences reportedly predicted most subjects' HLA-A and HLA-B alleles accurately. Presence/absence comparisons presumed near-even sequencing depth among donors. HLA alleles were associated with 16,951 TCR beta sequences in a later analysis at 0.05 false discovery rate. The study recorded 164 TCR beta chains that were cytomegalovirus-associated.

60 Vbeta and 13 Jbeta primers were used in PCR. The protocol was immunoSEQ multiplex PCR, while the TCRdb copy is restricted to in-frame clones and leaves out a portion. In the table there are fewer than 150,000 clones, 60% to 80% of which are singletons. Trimming stripped 8 bases from V and 0 bases from J, with 9 bases between. The germline CDR1 and CDR2 sequences are MNHEY and SMNVEV (reference sequence). CDR3 length: 13 residues. This clone was detected once. Its target is not known. The V and J genes are TRBV27 and TRBJ2-3; no clear D. Sequencing used PBMCs. The clonotype originates from a woman aged 50 to 60 in good health and CMV-seronegative. Here the CDR3 DNA reads TGTGCCAGCCAATGGCCTAGCACAGATACGCAGTATTTT. Encoded protein: CASQWPSTDTQYF.